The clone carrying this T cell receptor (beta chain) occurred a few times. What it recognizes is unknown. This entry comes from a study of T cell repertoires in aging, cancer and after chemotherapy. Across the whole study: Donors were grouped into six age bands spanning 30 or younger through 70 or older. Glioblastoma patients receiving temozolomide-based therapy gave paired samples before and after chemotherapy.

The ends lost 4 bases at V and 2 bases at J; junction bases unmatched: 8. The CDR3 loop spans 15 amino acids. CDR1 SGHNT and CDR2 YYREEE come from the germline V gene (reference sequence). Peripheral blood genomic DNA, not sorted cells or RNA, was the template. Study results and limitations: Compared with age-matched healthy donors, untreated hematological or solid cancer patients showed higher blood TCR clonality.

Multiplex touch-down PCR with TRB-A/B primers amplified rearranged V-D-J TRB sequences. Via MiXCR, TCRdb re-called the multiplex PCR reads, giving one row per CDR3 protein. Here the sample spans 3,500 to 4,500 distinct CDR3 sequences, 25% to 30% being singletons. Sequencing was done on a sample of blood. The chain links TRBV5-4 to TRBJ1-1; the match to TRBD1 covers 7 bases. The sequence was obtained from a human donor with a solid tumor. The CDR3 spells CASSAKQGINTEAFF. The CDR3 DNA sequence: TGTGCCAGCAGCGCGAAACAGGGGATCAACACTGAAGCTTTCTTT.